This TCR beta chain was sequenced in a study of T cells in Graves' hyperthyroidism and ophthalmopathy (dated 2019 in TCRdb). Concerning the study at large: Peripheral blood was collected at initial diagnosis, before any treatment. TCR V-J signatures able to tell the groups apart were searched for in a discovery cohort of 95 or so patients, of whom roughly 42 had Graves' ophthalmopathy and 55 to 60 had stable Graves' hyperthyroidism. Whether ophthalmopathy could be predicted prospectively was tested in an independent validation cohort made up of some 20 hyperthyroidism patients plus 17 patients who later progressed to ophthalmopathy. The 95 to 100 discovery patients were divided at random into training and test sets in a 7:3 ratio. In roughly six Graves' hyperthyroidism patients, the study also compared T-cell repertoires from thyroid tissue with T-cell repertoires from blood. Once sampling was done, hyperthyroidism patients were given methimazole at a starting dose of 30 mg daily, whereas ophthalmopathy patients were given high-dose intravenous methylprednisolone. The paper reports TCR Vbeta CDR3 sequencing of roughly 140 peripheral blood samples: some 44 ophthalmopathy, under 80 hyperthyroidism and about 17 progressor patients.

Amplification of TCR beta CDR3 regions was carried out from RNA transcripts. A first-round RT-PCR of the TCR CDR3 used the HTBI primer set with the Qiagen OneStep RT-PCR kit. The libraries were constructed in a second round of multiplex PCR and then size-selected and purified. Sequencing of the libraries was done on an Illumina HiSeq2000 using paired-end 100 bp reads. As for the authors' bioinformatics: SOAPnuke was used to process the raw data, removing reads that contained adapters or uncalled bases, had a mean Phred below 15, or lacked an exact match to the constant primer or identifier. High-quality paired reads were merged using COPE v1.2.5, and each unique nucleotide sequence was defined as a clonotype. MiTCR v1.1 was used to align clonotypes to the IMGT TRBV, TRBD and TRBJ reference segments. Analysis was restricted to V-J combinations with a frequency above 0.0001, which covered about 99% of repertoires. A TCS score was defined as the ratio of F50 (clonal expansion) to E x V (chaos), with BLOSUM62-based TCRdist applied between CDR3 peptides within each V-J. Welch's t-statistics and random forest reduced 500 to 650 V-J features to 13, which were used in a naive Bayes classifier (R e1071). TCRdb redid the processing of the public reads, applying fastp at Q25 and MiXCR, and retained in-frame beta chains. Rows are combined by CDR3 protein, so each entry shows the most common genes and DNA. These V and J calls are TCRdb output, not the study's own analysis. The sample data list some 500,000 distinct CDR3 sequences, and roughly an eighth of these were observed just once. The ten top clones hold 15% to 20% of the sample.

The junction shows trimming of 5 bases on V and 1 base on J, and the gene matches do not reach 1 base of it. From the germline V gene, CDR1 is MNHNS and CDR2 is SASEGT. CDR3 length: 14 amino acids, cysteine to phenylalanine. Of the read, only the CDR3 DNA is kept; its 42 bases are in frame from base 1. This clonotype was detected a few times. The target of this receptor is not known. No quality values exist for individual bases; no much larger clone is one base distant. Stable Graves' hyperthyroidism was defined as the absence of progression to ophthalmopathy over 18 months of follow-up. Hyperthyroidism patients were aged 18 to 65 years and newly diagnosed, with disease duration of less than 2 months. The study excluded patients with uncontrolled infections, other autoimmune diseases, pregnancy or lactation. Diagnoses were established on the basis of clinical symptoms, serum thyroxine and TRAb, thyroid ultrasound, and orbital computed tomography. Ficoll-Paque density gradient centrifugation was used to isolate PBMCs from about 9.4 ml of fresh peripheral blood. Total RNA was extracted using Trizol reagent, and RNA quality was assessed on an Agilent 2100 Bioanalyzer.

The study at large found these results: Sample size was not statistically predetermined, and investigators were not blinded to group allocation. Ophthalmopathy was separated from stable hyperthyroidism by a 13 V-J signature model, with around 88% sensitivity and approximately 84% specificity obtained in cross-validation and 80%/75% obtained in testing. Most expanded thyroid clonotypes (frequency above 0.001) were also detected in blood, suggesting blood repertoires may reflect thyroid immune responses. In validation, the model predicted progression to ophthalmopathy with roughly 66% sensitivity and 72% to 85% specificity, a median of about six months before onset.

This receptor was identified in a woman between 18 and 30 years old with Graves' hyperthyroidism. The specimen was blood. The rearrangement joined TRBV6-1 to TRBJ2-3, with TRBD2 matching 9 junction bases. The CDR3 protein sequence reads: CASSKREGTDTQYF. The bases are TGTGCCAGCAGTAAGCGGGAGGGCACAGATACGCAGTATTTT.